This T cell receptor beta chain was profiled in a study of beta chain features in type 1 diabetes. Every isolated RNA sample was fully reverse transcribed, so sequencing captured expressed TCRB transcripts. Clones were sequenced by immunoSEQ multiplex PCR, and TCRdb holds only the in-frame ones, with some missing. The profile shows about 300,000 clones, about 14% of them singletons. Study results and limitations: The study found moderately but significantly shorter TCRB CDR3s in all four CD4+ subsets of Type 1 diabetes patients.

With respect to this clone: Its matching antigen is unknown.

The sequence was obtained from a young woman with type 1 diabetes. Sequences were obtained from naive CD4+ T cells from blood.

This CDR3 reads CASSFPGLSSGNTIYF. The CDR3 region has the DNA TGTGCCAGCAGCTTCCCGGGTCTCAGCTCTGGAAACACCATATATTTT. This rearrangement joins TRBV5-8 to TRBJ1-3; D not resolved. The germline V gene has CDR1 SGHTS and CDR2 YDEGEE. Trimming stripped 2 bases from V and 0 bases from J, with 12 bases between. The CDR3 extends over 16 amino acids.